The T cell receptor beta chain described here comes from a study of Graves' ophthalmopathy and Graves' hyperthyroidism (dated by TCRdb to the late 2010s). For context, the study as a whole: Stable hyperthyroidism was defined as no progression to ophthalmopathy within 18 months of follow-up. The study used TCR beta repertoire signatures to distinguish Graves' ophthalmopathy from Graves' hyperthyroidism and to predict progression to ophthalmopathy. In total, over 130 blood samples were TCR-sequenced: 40 to 45 ophthalmopathy, about 75 hyperthyroidism and roughly 17 hyperthyroidism-to-ophthalmopathy patients. A discovery set of 100 or so patients (about 45 ophthalmopathy, about 58 stable hyperthyroidism) was enrolled to explore V-J signatures distinguishing ophthalmopathy from hyperthyroidism. The independent validation cohort included roughly 19 hyperthyroidism patients plus 17 patients who later progressed from hyperthyroidism to ophthalmopathy. In roughly 6 hyperthyroidism patients, T-cell repertoires of thyroid tissue and blood were compared. Following sampling, methimazole starting at 30 mg daily was administered to hyperthyroidism patients, and high-dose intravenous methylprednisolone was administered to ophthalmopathy patients. Results the study describes overall, beyond this receptor: In cross-validation, the 13-signature model distinguished ophthalmopathy from stable hyperthyroidism with 85% to 90% sensitivity and nearly 82% specificity, and in the test set the corresponding values were around 80% and 75%. In validation, the model predicted ophthalmopathy progression with 70.59% sensitivity and 72.22% specificity; some 13 predicted patients were CT-confirmed with GO in a median of around 6.5 months. Among expanded thyroid clonotypes with frequency above 0.001, most also showed up in blood, which suggests that blood repertoires may reflect the thyroid immune response. Sample size was not predetermined statistically, and investigators were not blinded to group allocation.

V and J are truncated by 4 bases and 7 bases respectively, leaving an intervening sequence of 8 bases. The CDR3 measures 13 amino acids from cysteine to phenylalanine. Only the CDR3 region is kept as DNA, spanning 39 bases read in frame from base 1. CDR1 and CDR2, looked up from the germline V gene, are ENHRY and SYGVKD. The hyperthyroidism patients were 18 to 65 years old and newly diagnosed, with a disease duration of less than 2 months. Patients with other autoimmune diseases, uncontrolled infections, pregnancy or lactation were excluded from the study. Diagnosis relied on clinical symptoms, serum thyroxine, TRAb, thyroid ultrasound and orbital computed tomography. Trizol reagent was used to extract the total RNA, and its quality was then checked on an Agilent 2100 Bioanalyzer. This clonotype was observed many times. It lacks a known antigen. Base quality data are lacking; no much larger clone is found one base away.

TCR beta CDR3 regions were amplified from RNA transcripts for repertoire sequencing. The first round was an RT-PCR using HTBI primers with the Qiagen OneStep RT-PCR kit, and this first round was followed by a second-round multiplex PCR, then size selection and purification. Libraries were sequenced paired-end with 100 bp reads on an Illumina HiSeq2000. The original methods were these. SOAPnuke was used to process the reads, removing any read that contained adapters or uncalled bases, had a mean Phred below 15, or lacked an exact match to the constant primer or identifier. COPE v1.2.5 was used to merge the high-quality paired reads. Unique nucleotide sequences were defined as clonotypes and aligned to IMGT TRB V, D and J references using MiTCR v1.1. The analysis was limited to V-J combinations with a frequency above 0.0001, which together covered approximately 99% of the repertoires. For each V-J combination, a TCR clonal expansion and chaos score was defined as F50 clonal expansion divided by the chaos observed in the TCRdist matrix. Welch's t-statistics and random forest were used to narrow the features down to around 12 V-J combinations, which were then fed into a naive Bayes classifier. Thyroid-blood repertoire similarity was quantified with the Morisita-Horn index. TCRdb reprocessed the public reads (quality trimming at Q25 with fastp, clone calling with MiXCR) and kept in-frame beta chains. Entries are consolidated by CDR3 protein sequence, retaining the most common genes and DNA. TCRdb, not the authors, supplied the V and J calls. The sample contains roughly 600,000 distinct CDR3 sequences, about two fifths of them found a single time. The top ten clonotypes cover about 4% of the sample.

Recombination linked TRBV10-3 to TRBJ1-6, with TRBD1 as a weak D call on 5 bases. This TCR came from an adult man with Graves' hyperthyroidism. The sample comprised peripheral blood or thyroid tissue (not recorded which). For the CDR3, the sequence is CAISGQKNSPLHF. In nucleotides, the sequence is TGTGCCATCAGTGGACAGAAAAATTCACCCCTCCACTTT.